This T cell receptor (beta chain) stems from a study of Ad26.COV2.S vaccination and SARS-CoV-2 variants. Study in general: The authors gave Ad26.COV2.S intramuscularly, either once or twice 56 days apart.

V trimming: 4 bases; J trimming: 0 bases; junction bases outside the gene matches: 2. CDR1 is LGHDT and CDR2 is YNNKEL in the germline V gene (reference sequence). The CDR3 consists of 15 residues. TCRdb keeps only in-frame clones here, not all; method: immunoSEQ multiplex PCR. The sample holds roughly 380,000 clones, around 86% seen once. The treatment was: about 20 received Ad26.COV2.S at low or high dose, single or two shots; a few received placebo; per-sample allocation not given. Sampling was done on day 63 after the first vaccine or placebo injection. Source: peripheral blood, taken in a trial of Ad26.COV2.S vaccine versus placebo. The source is a person aged 18-60 years who received the Ad26.COV2.S COVID-19 vaccine or a placebo. This sequence joins TRBV3-1 (or the pseudogene TRBV3-2) and TRBJ2-2, with TRBD1 matching over 7 bases. The CDR3 DNA reads as TGTGCCAGCAGCCGAGGACAGGCGAACACCGGGGAGCTGTTTTTT. This encodes CASSRGQANTGELFF.